A selection of T cell receptor beta chains follows, all from one sample in a study of shared clonotypes between healthy human individuals. Measured with immunoSEQ multiplex PCR; TCRdb has only the in-frame clones, and not every one. The sample carries about 96,000 clones, 40% to 55% recorded once. Sequenced: PBMCs. The receptor set was obtained from a middle-aged woman in good health. Some clones in this sample may be carry-over from other donors' samples. The CDR3 runs from the conserved cysteine through the conserved F or W. Fields, in order: V gene, J gene, CDR3 protein.

>TRBV2|TRBJ1-5
CASSERPGGSNQPQHF
>TRBV7-9|TRBJ2-1
CASSLDLGSYNEQFF
>TRBV2|TRBJ2-7
CASSDPGRWDSYEQYF
>TRBV5-6|TRBJ2-6
CASRPSGRSSGANVLTF
>TRBV13|TRBJ2-7
CASSFMGGFYEQYF
>TRBV7-6|TRBJ1-1
CASSLQAVTEAFF
>TRBV21-1|TRBJ2-3
CASNRAGDGRLCTDTQYF
>TRBV30|TRBJ2-5
CAWSPGAQETQYF
>TRBV5-1|TRBJ1-1
CASSLAMGNTEAFF
>TRBV18|TRBJ2-1
CASSPRLAGLDNEQFF
>TRBV29-1|TRBJ2-1
CSGGLRGYNEQFF
>TRBV29-1|TRBJ1-2
CSASHRNYGYTF
>TRBV7-9|TRBJ2-5
CASRPGQGAGQETQYF
>TRBV30|TRBJ1-6
CAWSGAVAYNSPLHF
>TRBV7-2|TRBJ2-3
CASSLVAGAGDTQYF
>TRBV28|TRBJ1-4
CASRPTGETTNEKLFF
>TRBV30|TRBJ2-1
CAWAPGRLYNEQFF
>TRBV7-9|TRBJ1-1
CASSANRGDTEAFF
>TRBV28|TRBJ1-2
CASNALGGRGYTF
>TRBV4-2|NA
CASSGPRMELFF
>TRBV10-3|TRBJ1-1
CASTNGGFMNTEAFF
>TRBV18|TRBJ1-2
CASSFGTGDGYTF
>TRBV9|TRBJ2-3
CASSAHGTSGGADTQYF
>TRBV7-3|TRBJ2-2
CASSSLATRFPNTGELFF
>TRBV30|TRBJ2-2
CAWSGNLGAGELFF
>TRBV5-1|TRBJ2-3
CASRPLAGADTQYF
>TRBV29-1|TRBJ1-5
CSVNRCRSLSNQPQHF
>TRBV20-1|TRBJ2-1
CSARQYNEQFF
>TRBV30|TRBJ1-3
CAFYRVRGGNTIYF
>TRBV30|TRBJ2-5
CAWSARGLWETQYF
>TRBV5-1|TRBJ2-5
CASSLNAGGETQYF
>TRBV28|TRBJ1-2
CASSFRTGGRYGYTF
>TRBV7-9|TRBJ2-3
CASSEAASGWGTDTQYF
>TRBV5-4|TRBJ1-3
CASSLEGGTGPIYF
>TRBV28|TRBJ2-3
CASSLRTDSNTDTQYF
>TRBV9|TRBJ2-1
CASSVAGGPYNEQFF
>TRBV2|TRBJ2-7
CASSDSRQGSEQYF
>TRBV10-3|TRBJ2-1
CAIGGTFYNEQFF
>TRBV2|TRBJ1-4
CASSQGVSEKLFF
>TRBV13|TRBJ1-2
CASSLRGQGGGNYGYTF
>TRBV30|TRBJ2-5
CAWSVRSSWGETQYF